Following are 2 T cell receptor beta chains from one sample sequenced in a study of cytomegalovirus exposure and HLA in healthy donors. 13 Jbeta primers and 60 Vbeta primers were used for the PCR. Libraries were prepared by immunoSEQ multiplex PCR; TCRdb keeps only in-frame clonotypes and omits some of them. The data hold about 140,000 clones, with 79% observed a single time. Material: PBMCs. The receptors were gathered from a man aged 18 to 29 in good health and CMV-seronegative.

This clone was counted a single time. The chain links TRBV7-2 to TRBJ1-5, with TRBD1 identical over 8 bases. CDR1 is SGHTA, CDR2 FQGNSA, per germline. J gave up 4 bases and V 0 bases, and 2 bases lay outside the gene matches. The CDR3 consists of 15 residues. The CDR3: CASSLARQGNQPQHF. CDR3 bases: TGTGCCAGCAGCTTAGCGCGACAGGGGAATCAGCCCCAGCATTTT.

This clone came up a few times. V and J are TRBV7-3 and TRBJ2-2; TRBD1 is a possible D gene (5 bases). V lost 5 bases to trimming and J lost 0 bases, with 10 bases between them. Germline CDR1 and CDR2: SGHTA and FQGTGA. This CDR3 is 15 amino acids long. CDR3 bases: TGTGCCAGCAGCCGAGACAGCGCGAACACCGGGGAGCTGTTTTTT. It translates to CASSRDSANTGELFF.